The clone carrying this T cell receptor beta chain was detected only a few times. TCRdb called the 5' RACE reads again in MiXCR, with one record for every CDR3 protein. The repertoire consists of 85,000 to 100,000 distinct CDR3 sequences, with around 5.5% occurring once and the leading ten covering just over 40%. From germline, CDR1 is MDHEN and CDR2 SYDVKM. CDR3 size: 11 residues. Trimming left V 8 bases short and J 13 bases short, with 16 bases between. The record originates from a study of T cells after yellow fever vaccination. The material sequenced was CD8+ T cells sorted from PBMCs, taken 10 days after the yellow fever booster vaccination. The chain carries TRBV28 and TRBJ2-3; D may correspond to TRBD1 or TRBD2 (5 bases each). The sequence derives from a man aged 18 to 35 who received the YFV17D yellow fever vaccine. The CDR3 DNA reads as TGTGCCAGCGGGTCACTGGGGGTGGAGTATTTT. It encodes CASGSLGVEYF.